These 31 T cell receptor beta chains share one sample of origin, sequenced in a study of blood T cell repertoires in COVID-19. The repertoire was sequenced with immunoSEQ multiplex PCR; TCRdb's copy has only in-frame clones and lacks some. The sample records a few hundred thousand clones, roughly 89% being singletons. The sequencing input was peripheral blood. The origin of the receptors is a woman in her 30s with active or convalescent COVID-19.

DNA for the CDR3: TGTGCCAGTAGTATTGACGGGGGGGCGAATGCCGGGGAGCTGTTTTTT. Residues: CASSIDGGANAGELFF. The chain recombines TRBV19 with TRBJ2-2; TRBD2 agrees at 8 bases. CDR3 length: 16 amino acids. The germline gives CDR1 LNHDA, CDR2 SQIVND (reference sequence). With V trimmed by 3 bases and J by 6 bases, 9 bases remained unmatched.

This clone turned up a few times. This chain joins TRBV19 and TRBJ1-1; D might be TRBD1 (6 bases). Germline V gene lookup returns CDR1 LNHDA and CDR2 SQIVND (reference sequence). V was trimmed by 5 bases and J by 4 bases, leaving 14 bases between them. This CDR3 comprises 14 residues. The CDR3 nucleotides read TGTGCCAGTAGTGGTGGCAGGGGATCCACTGAAGCTTTCTTT. This translates into CASSGGRGSTEAFF.

This chain joins TRBV18 and TRBJ2-7, with 9 bases that match TRBD1. After removal of 3 bases from V and 6 bases from J, the junction contained 12 bases not matched to a gene. CDR3 size: 16 residues. Germline V gene data show CDR1 as KGHSH and CDR2 as LQKENI. Here the CDR3 DNA reads TGTGCCAGCTCACCGATTACCGGGACAGGGTCTTCCGAGCAGTACTTC. Encoded protein: CASSPITGTGSSEQYF. The full variable domain, in which reference TRBV18 and TRBJ2-7 provide the parts outside the CDR3, is NAGVMQNPRHLVRRRGQEARLRCSPMKGHSHVYWYRQLPEEGLKFMVYLQKENIIDESGMPKERFSAEFPKEGPSILRIQQVVRGDSAAYFCASSPITGTGSSEQYFGPGTRLTVT.

The rearrangement joins TRBV5-1 to TRBJ1-4; 8 positions agree with TRBD1. After removal of 3 bases from V and 2 bases from J, the junction contained 9 bases not matched to a gene. The germline V gene has CDR1 SGHRS and CDR2 YFSETQ. CDR3 length equals 17 residues. The CDR3 here is CASSSVPQGATNEKLFF. CDR3 in DNA: TGCGCCAGCAGCTCGGTACCGCAGGGGGCCACTAATGAAAAACTGTTTTTT.

This chain connects TRBV11-2 to TRBJ2-1; 16 bases fit TRBD2. Unmatched junction bases numbered 4, after V lost 5 bases and J lost 0 bases. This CDR3 comprises 18 residues. Germline assignment: CDR1 SGHAT and CDR2 FQNNGV. CDR3 nucleotides: TGTGCCAGCAGCCCCGGGACTAGCGGGGGGGCCTCCTACAATGAGCAGTTCTTC. Amino acid sequence: CASSPGTSGGASYNEQFF.

The CDR3 loop reads CASLARADTEAFF. DNA of the CDR3: TGTGCCAGCTTGGCCAGGGCGGATACTGAAGCTTTCTTT. This rearrangement joins TRBV28 to TRBJ1-1; maybe TRBD1 (5 bases). The V end lost 8 bases, the J end lost 5 bases, and 15 bases lay between the germline ends. The CDR3 runs 13 residues. Germline V gene lookup returns CDR1 MDHEN and CDR2 SYDVKM.

The chain links TRBV6-5 to TRBJ2-6, with a tentative D call TRBD1 (5 bases). The ends were cut back, 10 bases at V and 2 bases at J, with 12 bases in the middle. The V gene's germline CDR1 is MNHEY and CDR2 SVGAGI. This CDR3 comprises 14 residues. The CDR3 nucleotides read TGTGCCACCGCGCAGGGAACTGGGGCCAACGTCCTGACTTTC. Its translation is CATAQGTGANVLTF.

V and J are TRBV6-6 and TRBJ1-1, with 12 bases fitting TRBD1. V trimming: 8 bases; J trimming: 4 bases; junction bases outside the gene matches: 8. The CDR3 is 15 residues long. Germline CDR1 MNHNY, CDR2 SVGAGI (reference sequence). The CDR3 DNA reads as TGTGCCAGCGCGGGACAGGGGGCTCGGGGCACTGAAGCTTTCTTT. The encoded protein is CASAGQGARGTEAFF.

This chain uses TRBV4-2 with TRBJ2-6; D unclear. Germline CDR1 LGHNA, CDR2 YNFKEQ. CDR3 size: 15 residues. The ends were cut back, 1 base at V and 3 bases at J, with 7 bases in the middle. CDR3 loop: CASSQATGGANVLTF. The CDR3 region has the DNA TGTGCCAGCAGCCAAGCGACGGGTGGGGCCAACGTCCTGACTTTC.

This chain joins TRBV3-1 (or the pseudogene TRBV3-2) and TRBJ2-2; 12 nucleotides line up with TRBD2. The CDR3 is made up of 21 amino acids. Germline V CDR1 and CDR2: LGHDT, YNNKEL (reference sequence). Germline trimming cut 1 base from V and 5 bases from J; bases unmatched to any gene: 17. The DNA for the CDR3 is TGTGCCAGCAGCCAAGGCCGGTGGGGAACTAGCGGGGGGCCGGGGACCGGGGAGCTGTTTTTT. Its protein product is CASSQGRWGTSGGPGTGELFF.

This chain joins TRBV5-6 and TRBJ2-1; D not resolved. The CDR3 loop spans 13 amino acids. The germline V gene encodes CDR1 SGHDT and CDR2 YYEEEE. Trimming removed 5 bases at V and 2 bases at J, with 8 bases between. CDR3 protein: CASSGRTYNEQFF. CDR3 sequence (DNA): TGTGCCAGCAGTGGTAGAACCTACAATGAGCAGTTCTTC.

CDR3 residues: CASSLNRGGNQPQHF. CDR3 nucleotide sequence: TGTGCCAGCAGCTTGAACAGGGGAGGCAATCAGCCCCAGCATTTT. The chain joins TRBV5-6 to TRBJ1-5; 7 bases align to TRBD1. The CDR3 consists of 15 residues. CDR1 SGHDT and CDR2 YYEEEE come from the germline V gene. Germline trimming cut 1 base from V and 2 bases from J; bases unmatched to any gene: 3.

The chain uses TRBV18 and TRBJ1-1; D not resolved. The CDR3 runs 13 residues. Germline-derived CDR1 and CDR2 are KGHSH and LQKENI. The germline V and J ends were trimmed by 4 bases and 5 bases, with 11 bases remaining between them. CDR3 in amino acids: CASSQGEETEAFF. The CDR3 bases are TGTGCCAGCTCACAGGGAGAGGAAACTGAAGCTTTCTTT.

The chain recombines TRBV20-1 with TRBJ1-1; maybe TRBD1 (5 bases). The germline V and J ends were trimmed by 4 bases and 5 bases, with 11 bases remaining between them. The CDR3 runs to 12 residues. Germline V gives CDR1 DFQATT, CDR2 SNEGSKA (reference sequence). The CDR3 loop reads CSAIEGLTEAFF. For the CDR3, the DNA is TGCAGTGCTATTGAGGGGCTGACTGAAGCTTTCTTT.

This chain joins TRBV15 and TRBJ2-7; a possible D gene is TRBD1 (6 bases). Germline V CDR1 and CDR2: LNHNV, YYDKDF (reference sequence). Trimming left V 3 bases short and J 9 bases short, with 18 bases between. CDR3 size: 14 residues. DNA of the CDR3: TGTGCCACCAGCAGTGGCGGACAGTTTCTCGCGCAGTACTTC. This translates into CATSSGGQFLAQYF.

The rearrangement uses TRBV12-3 or TRBV12-4 and TRBJ1-3; D is unresolved. Trimming removed 4 bases at V and 0 bases at J, with 4 bases between. The CDR3 totals 13 residues. CDR3 coding DNA: TGTGCCAGCAGTTCCCTCTCTGGAAACACCATATATTTT. It is translated as CASSSLSGNTIYF.

The chain uses TRBV12-3 or TRBV12-4 and TRBJ1-1; 9 nucleotides line up with TRBD1. Trimming removed 6 bases from V and 7 bases from J; junction bases left unmatched: 6. This CDR3 region has 13 residues. The CDR3 DNA reads as TGTGCCAGCAGCTTGACAGGGGGGAGTGAAGCTTTCTTT. Translation: CASSLTGGSEAFF.

This sequence joins TRBV5-1 and TRBJ2-1, with a weak D call TRBD1 (6 bases). This CDR3 has 17 amino acids. Trimming pared 1 base from V and 3 bases from J, leaving 17 bases between. Germline lookup yields CDR1 SGHRS and CDR2 YFSETQ. DNA of the CDR3: TGCGCCAGCAGCTTGAATCCCCCGGGACACCTCTACAATGAGCAGTTCTTC. The encoded protein is CASSLNPPGHLYNEQFF.

The chain uses TRBV9 and TRBJ1-2; possible D gene TRBD1, 5 bases. V lost 4 bases and J 1 base, leaving 14 bases between the germline ends. The CDR3 loop spans 15 amino acids. Germline values: CDR1 SGDLS, CDR2 YYNGEE. CDR3 nucleotide sequence: TGTGCCAGCAGCCCCCAGGGAAGCCTTAACTATGGCTACACCTTC. Translation gives CASSPQGSLNYGYTF.

This chain joins TRBV5-1 and TRBJ2-6; 8 bases agree with TRBD1. V shed 0 bases, J shed 4 bases, and the junction held 9 bases outside the gene matches. CDR1 is SGHRS and CDR2 is YFSETQ in the germline V gene. The CDR3 spans 18 residues. The DNA for the CDR3 is TGCGCCAGCAGCTTGGACCTCGGACAGGGTGCCGGGGCCAACGTCCTGACTTTC. Its protein is CASSLDLGQGAGANVLTF.

The J gene is TRBJ2-1, the V gene TRBV7-3, with D unresolved. Germline-derived CDR1 and CDR2 are SGHTA and FQGTGA. This CDR3 is built from 15 residues. V lost 1 base and J 0 bases, leaving 7 bases between the germline ends. This CDR3 is CASSLKSSSYNEQFF. CDR3 in DNA: TGTGCCAGCAGCTTAAAGAGTAGCTCCTACAATGAGCAGTTCTTC.

The rearrangement joins TRBV5-1 to TRBJ2-1, with 9 positions matching TRBD1. The germline gives CDR1 SGHRS, CDR2 YFSETQ. Germline trimming cut 3 bases from V and 0 bases from J; bases unmatched to any gene: 10. This CDR3 comprises 18 residues. DNA of the CDR3: TGCGCCAGCAGCTCGGCCCGGGACAGGGACAACTCCTACAATGAGCAGTTCTTC. Translating gives CASSSARDRDNSYNEQFF.

The table lists this clone with a count of one. The chain has TRBV19 and TRBJ2-2; 7 nucleotides line up with TRBD1. CDR3 size: 18 residues. In germline, CDR1 is LNHDA, CDR2 SQIVND (reference sequence). After removal of 5 bases from V and 2 bases from J, the junction contained 14 bases not matched to a gene. CDR3 in DNA: TGTGCCAGTAGTTCCCGCCAGGGGGATAGCCTAAACACCGGGGAGCTGTTTTTT. The encoded protein is CASSSRQGDSLNTGELFF.

This clone showed up just a few times. Germline and junction disagree at one end, which may indicate a read error. The genes are TRBV29-1 and TRBJ2-1; possibly TRBD1 for D (5 bases). Per the germline V gene, CDR1 is SQVTM and CDR2 is ANQGSEA. The CDR3 loop spans 16 amino acids. In nucleotides, the CDR3 is TGCAGCGTTAAAGACTCAGGGTGGGGATCCTACAATGAGCAGTTCTTC. Its protein product is CSVKDSGWGSYNEQFF.

This chain joins TRBV6-1 and TRBJ1-2; D ambiguous. The germline V gene encodes CDR1 MNHNS and CDR2 SASEGT. The CDR3 is 15 amino acids. V dropped 0 bases and J dropped 4 bases, with 12 bases sitting between them. The CDR3 protein is CASSEARKIGYGYTF. The CDR3 coding sequence is TGTGCCAGCAGTGAAGCGCGGAAGATAGGCTATGGCTACACCTTC.

The chain links TRBV19 to TRBJ2-6; a possible D gene is TRBD2 (5 bases). Trimming stripped 8 bases from V and 0 bases from J, with 8 bases between. The CDR3 consists of 14 residues. Germline CDR1 and CDR2: LNHDA and SQIVND (reference sequence). CDR3 protein: CASCSVSGANVLTF. As DNA, the CDR3 is TGTGCCAGTTGTAGCGTCTCTGGGGCCAACGTCCTGACTTTC.

The table lists this clone with a few counts. The rearrangement uses TRBV6-1 and TRBJ1-2, with D possibly TRBD1 on 5 matching bases. The CDR3 runs 14 residues. V was pared by 1 base and J by 8 bases, with 14 bases between. CDR1 is MNHNS and CDR2 is SASEGT in the germline V gene. In DNA form, the CDR3 reads TGTGCCAGCAGTGAAGGGCCGGGGGATGGCGGCTACACCTTC. Protein sequence: CASSEGPGDGGYTF.

V and J are TRBV30 and TRBJ1-1, with TRBD1 as a possible D gene (5 bases). Germline CDR1 and CDR2: GTSNPN and SVGIG (reference sequence). Trimming cost V 0 bases and J 3 bases, with 14 bases left between them. CDR3 length equals 15 residues. The CDR3 spells CAWSVPRVRYTEAFF. In nucleotides, the CDR3 is TGTGCCTGGAGTGTACCCAGGGTGCGGTACACTGAAGCTTTCTTT.

The rearrangement joins TRBV18 to TRBJ1-1, with D maybe TRBD1 (5 bases). CDR1 is KGHSH, CDR2 LQKENI, per germline. The CDR3 has 16 residues. Trimming left V 3 bases short and J 1 base short, with 15 bases between. CDR3 sequence (DNA): TGTGCCAGCTCACCCGCGGACACCCTACAGAACACTGAAGCTTTCTTT. It yields the protein CASSPADTLQNTEAFF.

This clone came up a few times. The V gene is TRBV11-3, the J gene TRBJ1-2; perhaps TRBD1 as D (5 bases). CDR3 length: 15 residues. Germline V gives CDR1 SGHNT, CDR2 YENEEA. Trimming shortened V by 0 bases and J by 4 bases, and 12 bases separated the two germline ends. CDR3 in amino acids: CASSLESREGYGYTF. The CDR3 DNA follows: TGTGCCAGCAGCTTAGAGTCCAGGGAGGGCTATGGCTACACCTTC. The whole variable domain, filled in from reference TRBV11-3 and TRBJ1-2, reads EAGVVQSPRYKIIEKKQPVAFWCNPISGHNTLYWYLQNLGQGPELLIRYENEEAVDDSQLPKDRFSAERLKGVDSTLKIQPAELGDSAVYLCASSLESREGYGYTFGSGTRLTVV.

The V and J genes are TRBV6-1 and TRBJ1-2; 9 nucleotides match TRBD1. The CDR3 consists of 18 residues. Trimming took 4 bases from V and 4 from J; bases not matched to a gene: 16. Germline values: CDR1 MNHNS, CDR2 SASEGT. Written as DNA, the CDR3 is TGTGCCAGCAGTGCGGCTGGTAAACAGGGGGCCTCTTCCTATGGCTACACCTTC. As protein: CASSAAGKQGASSYGYTF.